This entry lists 9 T cell receptor beta chains sequenced from one sample in a study of OX40 agonist ivuxolimab in advanced cancers. The method was immunoSEQ multiplex PCR; TCRdb's version includes in-frame clones alone and lacks a portion of them. The sample includes under 85,000 clones, roughly 81% seen only once; the top ten take 5%. The sample in question was CD4+ or CD8+ T cells sorted from blood, obtained in a trial of the OX40 agonist ivuxolimab. The receptors originated from an adult with an advanced solid tumor such as melanoma, head and neck, liver or kidney cancer.

V gene TRBV2 combines with J gene TRBJ1-1; 10 positions match TRBD1. The germline V gene encodes CDR1 SNHLY and CDR2 FYNNEI. This CDR3 is built from 13 residues. With 10 bases clipped from V and 5 bases from J, the junction kept 7 bases outside the gene matches. CDR3: CATGQDRGTEAFF. The CDR3 nucleotides are TGTGCCACCGGTCAGGACAGGGGGACTGAAGCTTTCTTT.

The J gene is TRBJ2-7, the V gene TRBV5-1; 11 bases align to TRBD1. Looked up from germline, CDR1 is SGHRS and CDR2 is YFSETQ. Trimming at V came to 4 bases and at J to 1 base, leaving 4 bases not matched to a gene. The CDR3 is 15 amino acids. CDR3 residues: CASSIGDRGSYEQYF. CDR3 in DNA: TGCGCCAGCAGCATCGGGGACAGGGGGTCCTACGAGCAGTACTTC.

The J gene is TRBJ1-1, the V gene TRBV9; D may be TRBD1 (5 bases). Germline assignment: CDR1 SGDLS and CDR2 YYNGEE. The CDR3 spans 16 residues. The V gene lost 0 bases and the J gene lost 1 base, with 13 bases spanning the gap. CDR3 amino acids: CASSVASLGGNTEAFF. The CDR3, as DNA: TGTGCCAGCAGCGTAGCGTCCCTCGGGGGGAACACTGAAGCTTTCTTT.

The rearrangement links TRBV7-8 to TRBJ1-1; D is possibly TRBD1 (5 bases). Germline V gene sequence: CDR1 SGHVS, CDR2 FQNEAQ. Between the trimmed V and J ends, which lost 7 bases and 5 bases, there was a span of 23 bases. There are 16 residues in the CDR3. In nucleotides, the CDR3 is TGTGCCAGCACCAAAAAATGGGGGGAGGCGGCGACTGAAGCTTTCTTT. Its translation is CASTKKWGEAATEAFF.

The sample holds a few counts of this clone. The genes are TRBV13 and TRBJ2-1; the match to TRBD2 covers 7 bases. CDR1 and CDR2 from the germline V gene are PRHDT and FYEKMQ (reference sequence). The CDR3 runs to 16 residues. The V segment lost 5 bases and the J segment 9 bases; nucleotides outside the gene matches: 16. CDR3 DNA sequence: TGTGCCAGCAGCCCCCAGAACCGGGTCGGCGGGGGTGAGCAGTTCTTC. It yields the protein CASSPQNRVGGGEQFF.

CDR3 residues: CASSESEGGNEQFF. The CDR3, as DNA: TGTGCCAGCAGTGAGTCGGAGGGTGGCAATGAGCAGTTCTTC. The chain has TRBV6-5 and TRBJ2-1; the D gene is possibly TRBD2 (6 bases). V shed 5 bases and J shed 6 bases, with 14 bases lying between them. The CDR3 runs to 14 residues. From germline, CDR1 is MNHEY and CDR2 SVGAGI.

The rearrangement joins TRBV9 to TRBJ1-4; 7 bases are a match to TRBD1. The junction had 7 bases not matched to a gene; V was cut back by 4 bases and J by 10 bases. The CDR3 runs 13 residues. The germline CDR1 and CDR2 sequences are SGDLS and YYNGEE. The CDR3 sequence: CASSPRGEGKLFF. CDR3 nucleotides: TGTGCCAGCAGCCCCAGGGGGGAAGGAAAACTGTTTTTT.

This rearrangement joins TRBV7-3 to TRBJ2-1, with 14 bases fitting TRBD2. The germline V gene encodes CDR1 SGHTA and CDR2 FQGTGA. The CDR3 consists of 15 residues. J lost 7 bases, V lost 5 bases, and 4 bases had no gene match. Here the CDR3 reads CASSPRTSGRNEQFF. The CDR3 nucleotides are TGTGCCAGCAGCCCTAGGACTAGCGGGAGGAATGAGCAGTTCTTC.

The chain recombines TRBV18 with TRBJ2-5; D is uncertain. V lost 1 base and J lost 1, with 4 bases in between. The length of the CDR3 is 13 residues. Germline CDR1 and CDR2: KGHSH and LQKENI. The CDR3 DNA is TGTGCCAGCTCACCACAGCGCCAAGAGACCCAGTACTTC. Amino acid sequence: CASSPQRQETQYF.